The sequence of this T cell receptor (beta chain) was determined in a study of T-cell reconstitution after alpha-beta-depleted transplantation in children. Findings and limits, study-wide: By about two months after transplant, alpha-beta T cells reportedly arose from several hundred graft clones that had expanded. Among T cells one year after transplant, newly produced cells accounted for most counts and diversity. Some patients' high day-60 TCRbeta diversity was attributed to recipient cells surviving conditioning.

Germline lookup yields CDR1 LGHNA and CDR2 YNFKEQ. Trimming cost V 0 bases and J 8 bases, with 11 bases left between them. This CDR3 is 14 amino acids long. Using unique molecular identifiers, the investigators prepared the TCRbeta library. TCRdb re-called the PCR reads with MiXCR, one entry per CDR3 protein. The sample contains hundreds of thousands of distinct CDR3 sequences, 11% of which appear only once. This clonotype was observed many times. Its antigen is as yet unknown. The clonotype comes from a male patient aged 2 to 10 who had a stem cell transplant for chronic granulomatous disease, so the T cells may come from the graft donor. The source material was peripheral blood, sampled 180 days after TCRalphabeta/CD19-depleted stem cell transplant. The rearrangement uses TRBV4-2 and TRBJ2-1; D might be TRBD1 or TRBD2, each matching 5 bases. The chain's CDR3 is CASSQETLGDEQFF. CDR3 sequence (DNA): TGTGCCAGCAGCCAAGAGACTTTGGGGGATGAGCAGTTCTTC.